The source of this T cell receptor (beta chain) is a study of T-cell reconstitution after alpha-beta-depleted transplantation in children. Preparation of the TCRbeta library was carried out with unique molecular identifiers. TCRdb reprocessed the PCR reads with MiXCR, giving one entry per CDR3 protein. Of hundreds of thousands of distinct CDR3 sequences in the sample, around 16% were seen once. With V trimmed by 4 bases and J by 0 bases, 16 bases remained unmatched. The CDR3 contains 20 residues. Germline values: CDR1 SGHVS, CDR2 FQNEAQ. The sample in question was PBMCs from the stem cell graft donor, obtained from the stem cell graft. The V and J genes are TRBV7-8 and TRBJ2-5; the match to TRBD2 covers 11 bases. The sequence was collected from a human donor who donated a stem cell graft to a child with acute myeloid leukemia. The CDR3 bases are TGTGCCAGCAGCTCACTACTAGCGGGGGCCCGCTGGTCGTACCAAGAGACCCAGTACTTC. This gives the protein CASSSLLAGARWSYQETQYF.